Below, 21 T cell receptor beta chains from the same sample are listed, as sequenced in a study of vaccination effects on CD4 cells after COVID-19. Before any sequencing was done, the ViraFEST assay used viral peptide pools to expand antigen-specific CD4+ T cells. Researchers isolated CD4+ T cells once approximately ten days of culture had elapsed. Infection dated between March and December 2020, before the Alpha, Beta and Delta variants reached the United States. Antigen specificity for these receptors is unknown. This table comes from immunoSEQ multiplex PCR, and its TCRdb copy is limited to in-frame clones, with some not included. The data show tens of thousands of clones, roughly 66% seen once. The starting material was CD4+ T cells from PBMCs cultured with a peptide pool, obtained before COVID-19 vaccination. These receptors were obtained from a human donor who had a prior SARS-CoV-2 infection.

This chain links TRBV12-5 with TRBJ2-4; 7 bases align to TRBD1. This CDR3 contains 18 residues. Germline V gives CDR1 LGHNT, CDR2 FRNRAP. With 6 bases clipped from V and 0 bases from J, the junction kept 14 bases outside the gene matches. The CDR3 DNA follows: TGTGCTAGTGGACCATCCCAAGACAGGGTGGGAGCCAAAAACATTCAGTACTTC. This encodes CASGPSQDRVGAKNIQYF.

J is TRBJ2-5 and V is TRBV4-2; 7 bases match TRBD2. The germline V gene encodes CDR1 LGHNA and CDR2 YNFKEQ. The length of the CDR3 is 17 residues. J lost 1 base, V lost 3 bases, and 11 bases had no gene match. This chain's CDR3 is CASSHSLAAEAQETQYF. The CDR3, as DNA: TGTGCCAGCAGCCACAGTCTAGCGGCGGAAGCCCAAGAGACCCAGTACTTC.

This chain links TRBV18 with TRBJ1-1; 7 nucleotides align to TRBD1. Germline CDR1 KGHSH, CDR2 LQKENI. J gave up 6 bases and V 4 bases, and 11 bases lay outside the gene matches. This CDR3 is 15 amino acids long. Here the CDR3 reads CASSLVGQGGAEAFF. The CDR3 region has the DNA TGTGCCAGCTCACTTGTAGGCCAGGGGGGGGCTGAAGCTTTCTTT.

This clone appeared a single time. The rearrangement joins TRBV11-3 to TRBJ2-3; 9 bases match TRBD2. The V and J ends lost 2 bases and 7 bases, in that order; junction bases with no gene match: 7. The V gene's germline CDR1 is SGHNT and CDR2 YENEEA. The CDR3 has 15 amino acids. CDR3 protein: CASSLTVAGEHTQYF. CDR3 coding DNA: TGTGCCAGCAGCTTAACCGTAGCGGGAGAACATACGCAGTATTTT.

The J gene is TRBJ2-5, the V gene TRBV5-1; D is ambiguous. V lost 2 bases and J 1 base, leaving 6 bases between the germline ends. From germline, CDR1 is SGHRS and CDR2 YFSETQ. The CDR3 is 13 residues long. CDR3 loop: CASSFGVQETQYF. DNA for the CDR3: TGCGCCAGCAGCTTTGGGGTCCAAGAGACCCAGTACTTC.

The rearrangement uses TRBV10-2 and TRBJ1-3; D not certain. In germline, CDR1 is WSHSY, CDR2 SAAADI. V gave up 4 bases and J gave up 2 bases, with 12 bases separating them. The CDR3 spans 15 residues. Here the CDR3 reads CASSVTHNPGNTIYF. CDR3 in DNA: TGCGCCAGCAGTGTAACCCACAACCCTGGAAACACCATATATTTT.

This chain links TRBV28 with TRBJ2-1; 7 positions match TRBD2. Germline V CDR1 and CDR2: MDHEN, SYDVKM. V lost 3 bases to trimming and J lost 10 bases; unmatched junction nucleotides: 12. The CDR3 is 15 amino acids. The CDR3 is CASSFSSGLTKEQFF. CDR3 bases: TGTGCCAGCAGTTTTTCTAGCGGACTTACGAAGGAGCAGTTCTTC.

This rearrangement joins TRBV12-3 or TRBV12-4 to TRBJ2-1; D gene uncertain. Trimming pared 5 bases from V and 4 bases from J, leaving 3 bases between. This CDR3 comprises 11 residues. CDR3 DNA sequence: TGTGCCAGCAGTGGGTACAATGAGCAGTTCTTC. This encodes CASSGYNEQFF.

This chain links TRBV7-3 with TRBJ2-2; the D gene is possibly TRBD2 (6 bases). CDR3 length equals 13 residues. The V gene lost 4 bases and the J gene lost 4 bases, with 7 bases spanning the gap. Germline lookup yields CDR1 SGHTA and CDR2 FQGTGA. The CDR3 is CASSSLATGELFF. The CDR3 DNA sequence: TGTGCCAGCAGCTCACTAGCCACCGGGGAGCTGTTTTTT. Together with reference TRBV7-3 and TRBJ2-2, the CDR3 gives the full variable domain: GAGVSQTPSNKVTEKGKYVELRCDPISGHTALYWYRQSLGQGPEFLIYFQGTGAADDSGLPNDRFFAVRPEGSVSTLKIQRTERGDSAVYLCASSSLATGELFFGEGSRLTVL.

The chain has TRBV4-1 and TRBJ2-7; possibly TRBD2 for D (5 bases). This CDR3 is 17 amino acids long. CDR1 is MGHRA and CDR2 is YSYEKL in the germline V gene. V gave up 0 bases and J gave up 3 bases, with 18 bases separating them. The DNA of the CDR3 is TGCGCCAGCAGCCAAGATGCCGACCAGCCTCGGGGCTACGAGCAGTACTTC. Encoded protein: CASSQDADQPRGYEQYF.

This clone was seen only a few times. The rearrangement joins TRBV30 to TRBJ2-2; possibly TRBD2 for D (7 bases). This CDR3 region has 16 residues. Germline V lookup: CDR1 GTSNPN, CDR2 SVGIG (reference sequence). Trimming removed 0 bases at V and 5 bases at J, with 16 bases between. CDR3 loop: CAWSVFGRGGTGELFF. In DNA, the CDR3 is TGTGCCTGGAGTGTTTTTGGGAGGGGGGGAACCGGGGAGCTGTTTTTT.

This chain joins TRBV7-2 and TRBJ2-1; possible D gene TRBD1, 6 bases. Per germline, CDR1 SGHTA and CDR2 FQGNSA. Trimming took 0 bases from V and 4 from J, leaving 16 bases between them. There are 17 residues in the CDR3. CDR3 coding DNA: TGTGCCAGCAGCTTAGCCCCATATGGTACAGGGTACAATGAGCAGTTCTTC. Translated, it gives CASSLAPYGTGYNEQFF.

The chain employs TRBV2 and TRBJ1-2, with D uncertain. V gave up 6 bases and J gave up 3 bases, with 14 bases separating them. Looked up from germline, CDR1 is SNHLY and CDR2 is FYNNEI. The CDR3 is 14 amino acids. The CDR3: CASRGFGTDYGYTF. CDR3 DNA: TGTGCCAGCAGGGGGTTTGGCACCGACTATGGCTACACCTTC.

The chain uses TRBV2 and TRBJ2-7, with D hard to call. Germline V gives CDR1 SNHLY, CDR2 FYNNEI. Trimming cost V 8 bases and J 3 bases, with 17 bases left between them. The CDR3 consists of 14 residues. The CDR3 reads CASAAPQRGYEQYF. The DNA of the CDR3 is TGTGCCAGCGCGGCCCCCCAGAGAGGCTACGAGCAGTACTTC.

V and J are TRBV19 and TRBJ1-1, with D maybe TRBD1 (5 bases). Germline CDR1 reads LNHDA; CDR2 reads SQIVND (reference sequence). CDR3 length equals 14 residues. V dropped 6 bases and J dropped 0 bases, with 11 bases sitting between them. CDR3 region: CASRDGHVNTEAFF. The CDR3 DNA is TGTGCCAGTAGAGACGGACACGTGAACACTGAAGCTTTCTTT. The variable domain in full, with the rest retrieved from reference TRBV19 and TRBJ1-1, is DGGITQSPKYLFRKEGQNVTLSCEQNLNHDAMYWYRQDPGQGLRLIYYSQIVNDFQKGDIAEGYSVSREKKESFPLTVTSAQKNPTAFYLCASRDGHVNTEAFFGQGTRLTVV.

The chain employs TRBV5-1 and TRBJ2-3, with 8 bases lining up with TRBD2. This CDR3 is 16 amino acids long. Germline V CDR1 and CDR2: SGHRS, YFSETQ. V was clipped by 0 bases and J by 2 bases; unmatched bases: 5. CDR3 bases: TGCGCCAGCAGCTTGGGGGCGGGGGGCCACACAGATACGCAGTATTTT. This translates into CASSLGAGGHTDTQYF.

This clone was seen more than once but under ten times. J is TRBJ2-7 and V is TRBV3-1 (or the pseudogene TRBV3-2); D is tentatively TRBD1 or TRBD2 (5 bases each). Trimming shortened V by 5 bases and J by 0 bases, and 14 bases separated the two germline ends. CDR3 length: 15 residues. Germline V gene data show CDR1 as LGHDT and CDR2 as YNNKEL (reference sequence). The chain's CDR3 is CASSDRTGTSYEQYF. The CDR3 DNA reads TGTGCCAGCAGCGACCGAACCGGGACCTCCTACGAGCAGTACTTC.

This clone was observed a few times. The rearrangement links TRBV28 to TRBJ2-7; a weak D match, TRBD2 (6 bases). The germline CDR1 and CDR2 sequences are MDHEN and SYDVKM. Trimming stripped 6 bases from V and 0 bases from J, with 6 bases between. This CDR3 comprises 12 residues. In DNA form, the CDR3 reads TGTGCCAGCAGGACTAGCTCCTACGAGCAGTACTTC. It encodes CASRTSSYEQYF.

In DNA form, the CDR3 reads TGTGCCAGCAGCCCCTCAGGGGCTCCCCCTGGAAACACCATATATTTT. It translates to CASSPSGAPPGNTIYF. J is TRBJ1-3 and V is TRBV11-2, with D possibly matching TRBD1 (6 bases). V was pared by 5 bases and J by 2 bases, with 16 bases between. Germline CDR1 reads SGHAT; CDR2 reads FQNNGV. The CDR3 spans 16 residues. The full variable domain, rest sourced from reference TRBV11-2 and TRBJ1-3, is EAGVAQSPRYKIIEKRQSVAFWCNPISGHATLYWYQQILGQGPKLLIQFQNNGVVDDSQLPKDRFSAERLKGVDSTLKIQPAKLEDSAVYLCASSPSGAPPGNTIYFGEGSWLTVV.

The rearrangement uses TRBV20-1 and TRBJ2-1, with TRBD2 matching 15 bases. The ends lost 3 bases at V and 2 bases at J; junction bases unmatched: 2. The germline V gene has CDR1 DFQATT and CDR2 SNEGSKA (reference sequence). This CDR3 has 16 amino acids. The CDR3 spells CSASGLAGGTYNEQFF. The DNA of the CDR3 is TGCAGTGCTAGTGGACTAGCGGGAGGGACCTACAATGAGCAGTTCTTC.

The CDR3 DNA reads as TGTGCCAGCAGCTTAGTCGGTGGGAGAGCGAACACCGGGGAGCTGTTTTTT. This codes for CASSLVGGRANTGELFF. This sequence joins TRBV7-2 and TRBJ2-2; TRBD2 is a possible D gene (5 bases). This CDR3 has 17 amino acids. V dropped 1 base and J dropped 0 bases, with 12 bases sitting between them. Germline V gene sequence: CDR1 SGHTA, CDR2 FQGNSA. Filled out from reference TRBV7-2 and TRBJ2-2, the complete variable domain reads GAGVSQSPSNKVTEKGKDVELRCDPISGHTALYWYRQSLGQGLEFLIYFQGNSAPDKSGLPSDRFSAERTGGSVSTLTIQRTQQEDSAVYLCASSLVGGRANTGELFFGEGSRLTVL.